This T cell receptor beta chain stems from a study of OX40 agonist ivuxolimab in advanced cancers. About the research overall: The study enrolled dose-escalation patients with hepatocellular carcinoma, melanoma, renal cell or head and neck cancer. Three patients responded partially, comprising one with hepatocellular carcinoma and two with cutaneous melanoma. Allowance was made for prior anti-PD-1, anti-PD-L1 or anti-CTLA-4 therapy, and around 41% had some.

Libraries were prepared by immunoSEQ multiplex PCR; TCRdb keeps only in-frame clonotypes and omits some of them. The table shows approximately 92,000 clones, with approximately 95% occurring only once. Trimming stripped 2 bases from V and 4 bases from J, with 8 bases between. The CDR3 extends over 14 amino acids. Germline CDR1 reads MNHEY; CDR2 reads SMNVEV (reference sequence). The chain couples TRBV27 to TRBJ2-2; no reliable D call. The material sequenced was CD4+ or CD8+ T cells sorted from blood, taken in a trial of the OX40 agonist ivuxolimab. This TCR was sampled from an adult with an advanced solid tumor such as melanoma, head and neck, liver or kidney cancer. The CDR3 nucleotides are TGTGCCAGCAGTTTACCCTCGAGCACCGGGGAGCTGTTTTTT. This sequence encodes CASSLPSSTGELFF.